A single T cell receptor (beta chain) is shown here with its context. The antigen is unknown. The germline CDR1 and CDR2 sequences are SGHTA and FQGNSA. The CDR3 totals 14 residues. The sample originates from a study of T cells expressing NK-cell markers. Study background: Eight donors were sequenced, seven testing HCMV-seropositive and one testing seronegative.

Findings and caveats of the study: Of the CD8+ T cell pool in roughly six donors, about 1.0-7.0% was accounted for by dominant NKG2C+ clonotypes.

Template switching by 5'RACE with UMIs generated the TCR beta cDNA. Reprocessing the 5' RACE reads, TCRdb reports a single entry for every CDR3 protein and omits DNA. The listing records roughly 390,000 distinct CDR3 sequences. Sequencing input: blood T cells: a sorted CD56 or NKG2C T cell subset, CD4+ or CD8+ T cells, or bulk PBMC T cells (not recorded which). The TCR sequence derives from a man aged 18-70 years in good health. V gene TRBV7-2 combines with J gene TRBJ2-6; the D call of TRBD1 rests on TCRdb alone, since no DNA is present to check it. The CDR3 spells CASSSPEGANVLTF.